The 9 T cell receptor beta chains reported below all come from one sample, sequenced in a study of blood T cell repertoires in COVID-19. The repertoire was sequenced with immunoSEQ multiplex PCR; TCRdb's copy has only in-frame clones and lacks some. Of roughly 100,000 clones detected, roughly 76% appear once; the ten largest clones hold over 9%. Sequencing used peripheral blood. These receptors originate from a woman between 70 and 85 years old with acute or convalescent COVID-19.

The chain has TRBV7-8 and TRBJ1-3; D is unclear. CDR1 and CDR2 from the germline V gene are SGHVS and FQNEAQ. The CDR3 runs to 14 residues. V was trimmed by 5 bases and J by 0 bases, leaving 8 bases between them. The CDR3: CASSPESSGNTIYF. The CDR3, as DNA: TGTGCCAGCAGCCCCGAGAGCTCTGGAAACACCATATATTTT.

The rearrangement joins TRBV19 to TRBJ2-1; 10 nucleotides match TRBD2. Germline CDR1 and CDR2: LNHDA and SQIVND (reference sequence). The length of the CDR3 is 14 residues. The CDR3 protein is CPLWGTSAYNEQFF. CDR3 nucleotides: TGTCCCCTCTGGGGGACTAGCGCTTACAATGAGCAGTTCTTC.

The gene calls are TRBV19 and TRBJ2-7; TRBD2 is a possible D gene (5 bases). CDR3 length: 15 amino acids. The V end was cut by 3 bases, the J end by 2 bases, with 14 bases between. Germline V gene data show CDR1 as LNHDA and CDR2 as SQIVND (reference sequence). The CDR3: CASSIAPLGAYEQYF. In nucleotides, the CDR3 is TGTGCCAGTAGTATTGCTCCCCTCGGGGCCTACGAGCAGTACTTC.

The CDR3 region is CASSLPRGGGPGELFF. CDR3 sequence (DNA): TGTGCCAGCAGCTTACCGCGCGGGGGCGGTCCCGGGGAGCTGTTTTTT. The J gene is TRBJ2-2, the V gene TRBV7-2; tentative D call: TRBD2 (7 bases). With 2 bases removed from V and 6 bases from J, the gap between germline ends came to 16 bases. The CDR3 is 16 amino acids. CDR1 and CDR2 from the germline V gene are SGHTA and FQGNSA.

The V gene is TRBV28, the J gene TRBJ1-3; TRBD1 matches at 9 bases. CDR1 and CDR2 from the germline V gene are MDHEN and SYDVKM. Trimming took 6 bases from V and 6 from J; bases not matched to a gene: 9. CDR3 length: 15 residues. CDR3 bases: TGTGCCAGCAGCACCACAAGGGACAGGGTAAACACCATATATTTT. Protein: CASSTTRDRVNTIYF.

The CDR3 DNA reads as TGCGCCAGCAGCTCAGGCACTCTATTCACTGAAGCTTTCTTT. Its translation: CASSSGTLFTEAFF. The chain couples TRBV5-1 to TRBJ1-1; D uncertain. The germline gives CDR1 SGHRS, CDR2 YFSETQ. The CDR3 loop spans 14 amino acids. V dropped 3 bases and J dropped 4 bases, with 13 bases sitting between them.

V gene TRBV4-2 combines with J gene TRBJ2-3; maybe TRBD2 (7 bases). The V end lost 3 bases, the J end lost 2 bases, and 12 bases lay between the germline ends. Germline values: CDR1 LGHNA, CDR2 YNFKEQ. The CDR3 has 15 amino acids. The CDR3 region is CASSQQAGHTDTQYF. The DNA for the CDR3 is TGTGCCAGCAGCCAGCAAGCGGGACACACAGATACGCAGTATTTT.

The chain couples TRBV28 to TRBJ1-5; 7 bases line up with TRBD1. This CDR3 comprises 15 residues. V trimming: 2 bases; J trimming: 7 bases; junction bases outside the gene matches: 8. Looked up from germline, CDR1 is MDHEN and CDR2 is SYDVKM. CDR3 loop: CASSLPTGVGQPQHF. The CDR3 nucleotides are TGTGCCAGCAGTTTACCCACAGGGGTTGGACAGCCCCAGCATTTT.

The rearrangement joins TRBV7-8 to TRBJ2-3; 9 nucleotides match TRBD1. Trimming cost V 3 bases and J 1 base; bases outside gene matches: 2. Germline V gives CDR1 SGHVS, CDR2 FQNEAQ. The length of the CDR3 is 15 residues. The DNA for the CDR3 is TGTGCCAGCAGCTTCTACAGGGGGCGCACAGATACGCAGTATTTT. Amino acid sequence: CASSFYRGRTDTQYF.